This T cell receptor beta chain was recorded in a study of blood T cell repertoires in COVID-19. Overall study context: PBMCs, B-cell-depleted T cells, or T cells were the source of the cDNA or gDNA that made up the material.

The authors' processing: Reference gene primer amplification yielded estimated nucleated cell counts. Libraries were prepared by immunoSEQ multiplex PCR; TCRdb keeps only in-frame clonotypes and omits some of them. V, J and clone size reflect that table, while D and trimming were determined from the DNA. The sample carries around 200,000 clones, 87% recorded once. The CDR3 runs to 15 residues. With 1 base removed from V and 7 bases from J, the gap between germline ends came to 14 bases. CDR1 is LNHNV and CDR2 is YYDKDF in the germline V gene (reference sequence). The genes are TRBV15 and TRBJ2-1; a possible D gene is TRBD1 (5 bases). The sequencing input was PBMCs or T cells enriched from blood (not recorded which). The clonotype originates from a young man with acute COVID-19. The CDR3 coding sequence is TGTGCCACCAGCAGAGCTCAGGGTTTGAGGAATGAGCAGTTCTTC. This translates into CATSRAQGLRNEQFF.